This TCR beta chain came from a study of Ad26.COV2.S vaccination and SARS-CoV-2 variants. CDR1 SGHDT and CDR2 YYEEEE come from the germline V gene. CDR3 length equals 15 residues. Trimming shortened V by 0 bases and J by 1 base, and 11 bases separated the two germline ends. Comment on this clone: Its antigen is not identified.

The study, taken as a whole, reports: It was reported that spike-specific CD8+ and CD4+ T cell responses were substantially broad after vaccination. Similar non-spike TCR breadth was observed in recipients of vaccine and of placebo. Vaccinees displayed broader spike-specific TCR repertoires than placebo recipients.

Sequencing used immunoSEQ multiplex PCR; TCRdb keeps in-frame clones, though not all of them. The table shows about 87,000 clones, with approximately 86% occurring only once. The source was peripheral blood, collected after recovery from COVID-19. The chain links TRBV5-6 to TRBJ2-7; no firm D call. The source of this sequence is a human donor who had recovered from COVID-19. The CDR3 reads CASSLGPSHSYEQYF. The CDR3 DNA sequence: TGTGCCAGCAGCTTGGGTCCCAGTCATTCCTACGAGCAGTACTTC.